This is a list of T cell receptor beta chains from one sample in a study of CD8 T cells in Susac syndrome. TCRdb recomputed calls from the immunoSEQ multiplex PCR reads with MiXCR, one row per CDR3 protein. The sample includes some 180,000 distinct CDR3 sequences, around 90% of them seen just once. The specimen was CD4+ T cells from PBMCs. These receptors all come from a human donor with Susac syndrome. Each CDR3 is given without its conserved first and last residue. Fields, in order: CDR3 protein, V gene.

ASSLFGGSETQY	TRBV12-3/TRBV12-4
ASRLASDRSYEQY	TRBV12-2
SAREPGTDTQY	TRBV20-1
ASSLRRAAYNEQF	TRBV5-6
ASSSRTGVTDTQY	TRBV28
AISEWGTDTQY	TRBV10-3
ASSPRLAGGTGELF	TRBV5-6
ASRAVDRDNSPLH	TRBV19
ASSSGLDPNEQF	TRBV7-3
ASSLDRETQY	TRBV12-3/TRBV12-4
SALAGGSQETQY	TRBV20-1
ASSTTGGGGYT	TRBV27
ASSAGTGGYTEAF	TRBV5-1
ASSLVGENEQF	TRBV5-6
SASTASYEQY	TRBV20-1
ASRLIPGQFTDTQY	TRBV27
ASSVTGAATSYNEQF	TRBV19
ASSKQGANYGYT	TRBV7-2
ATNILYGTQY	TRBV2
SAGYGYT	TRBV20-1
ASSLAAWQPQH	TRBV12-3/TRBV12-4
ASSLGAGARVTEAF	TRBV28
ASSLQGTYSGELF	TRBV7-3
ASKSPGGADTQY	TRBV6-5
ASSLASSSGSTDTQY	TRBV5-1
ASSLAETDTQY	TRBV5-1
ASSPWDQPYSNQPQH	TRBV19
ASNQAGTNSYEQY	TRBV7-2
ASSFQGVTYEQY	TRBV5-4
SATTGSYGYT	TRBV20-1
SARDDRDRNSYEQY	TRBV20-1
ASRGTLQETQY	TRBV6-2/TRBV6-3
SASEALLTDTQY	TRBV20-1
AWTGANTEAF	TRBV30
ASSQPSIAGGRETQY	TRBV4-1
ASSSTGRVRKLF	TRBV25-1
ASSTGRGPLNTEAF	TRBV19
ATRPRERYNEQF	TRBV19
SASRSRAF	TRBV20-1
ASSREGLSNQPQH	TRBV12-3/TRBV12-4
AWSPWGGNTIY	TRBV30
ASSLLETYEQY	TRBV5-1
ASSASLTDTEAF	TRBV9
ATSDPELSSYNEQF	TRBV24-1
ASRTTEETQY	TRBV28
ASYDRDTGSYEQY	TRBV6-2/TRBV6-3
ASSPSGLYEQY	TRBV5-1
ASRPPDREFQPQH	TRBV6-2/TRBV6-3
ASSEGGGQPQH	TRBV2
ASSLRGEETQY	TRBV11-2
ATSRDPDSGNTIY	TRBV15
ASSLDTRPYEQY	TRBV11-2
ASSQSVNQPQH	TRBV3-1
ASSSLTGKDGYT	TRBV13
ASSSTARTHEQY	TRBV7-9
ASSRSGISQPQH	TRBV6-5
ANKLAGIGKGTDTQY	TRBV7-2